This T cell receptor beta chain stems from a study of shared clonotypes between healthy human individuals. Trimming removed 3 bases from V and 7 bases from J, with 10 bases in between. The CDR3 loop spans 13 amino acids. The germline CDR1 and CDR2 sequences are MDHEN and SYDVKM. The data were produced by immunoSEQ multiplex PCR, yet TCRdb's version contains in-frame clones alone and is incomplete. Among about 2.1 million clones listed, around 95% were seen once. Naive CD8 cells comprised CD45RO-negative, CCR7-positively selected cells, excluding terminally differentiated effector memory CD45RA+ cells.

The source is a man aged 18 to 30 in good health. Some clones in this sample may be carry-over from other donors' samples. What was sequenced was naive CD8+ T cells from PBMCs. The V gene is TRBV28, the J gene TRBJ2-4; D is uncertain. The CDR3 reads CASSFQETNIQYF. The CDR3, as DNA: TGTGCCAGCAGTTTCCAGGAAACTAACATTCAGTACTTC.